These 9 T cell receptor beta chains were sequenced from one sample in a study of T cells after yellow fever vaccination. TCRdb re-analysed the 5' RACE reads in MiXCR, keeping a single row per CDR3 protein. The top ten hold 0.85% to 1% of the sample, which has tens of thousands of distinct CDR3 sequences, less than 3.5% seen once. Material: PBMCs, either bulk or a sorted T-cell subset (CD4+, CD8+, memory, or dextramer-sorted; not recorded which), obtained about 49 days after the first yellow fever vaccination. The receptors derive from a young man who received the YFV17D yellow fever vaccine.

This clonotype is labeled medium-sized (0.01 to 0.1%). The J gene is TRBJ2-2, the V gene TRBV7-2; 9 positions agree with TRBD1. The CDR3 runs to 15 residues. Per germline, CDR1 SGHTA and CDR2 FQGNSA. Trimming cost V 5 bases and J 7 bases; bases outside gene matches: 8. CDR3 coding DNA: TGTGCCAGCAGCCGGGACAGGGTATCTAACGGGGAGCTGTTTTTT. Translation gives CASSRDRVSNGELFF. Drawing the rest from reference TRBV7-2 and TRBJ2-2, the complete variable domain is GAGVSQSPSNKVTEKGKDVELRCDPISGHTALYWYRQSLGQGLEFLIYFQGNSAPDKSGLPSDRFSAERTGGSVSTLTIQRTQQEDSAVYLCASSRDRVSNGELFFGEGSRLTVL.

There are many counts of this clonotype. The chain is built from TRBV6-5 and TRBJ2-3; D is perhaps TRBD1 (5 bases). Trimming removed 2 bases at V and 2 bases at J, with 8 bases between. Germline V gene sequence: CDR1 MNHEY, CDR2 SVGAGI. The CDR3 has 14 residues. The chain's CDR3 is CASSYPGNTDTQYF. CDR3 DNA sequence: TGTGCCAGCAGTTACCCAGGGAACACAGATACGCAGTATTTT.

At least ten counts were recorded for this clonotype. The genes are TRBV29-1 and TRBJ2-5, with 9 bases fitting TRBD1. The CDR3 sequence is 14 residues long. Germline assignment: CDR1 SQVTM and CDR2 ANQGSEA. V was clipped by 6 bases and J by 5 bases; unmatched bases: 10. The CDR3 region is CSVAPGTGSETQYF. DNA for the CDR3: TGCAGCGTCGCCCCGGGGACAGGGAGTGAGACCCAGTACTTC.

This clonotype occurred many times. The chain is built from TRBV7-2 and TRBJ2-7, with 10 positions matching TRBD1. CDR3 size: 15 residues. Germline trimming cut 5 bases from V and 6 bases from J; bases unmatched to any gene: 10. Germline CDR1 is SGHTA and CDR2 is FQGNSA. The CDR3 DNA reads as TGTGCCAGCAGCAAACGTCCGGGACAGGGGACCGAGCAGTACTTC. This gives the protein CASSKRPGQGTEQYF.

The CDR3 here is CASTGDNNSPLHF. CDR3 coding DNA: TGTGCCAGCACTGGGGACAATAATTCACCCCTCCACTTT. The gene calls are TRBV6-1 and TRBJ1-6; D perhaps matches TRBD1 (6 bases). This CDR3 region has 13 residues. The germline V gene has CDR1 MNHNS and CDR2 SASEGT. The V and J ends lost 7 bases and 5 bases respectively, with 9 bases between them.

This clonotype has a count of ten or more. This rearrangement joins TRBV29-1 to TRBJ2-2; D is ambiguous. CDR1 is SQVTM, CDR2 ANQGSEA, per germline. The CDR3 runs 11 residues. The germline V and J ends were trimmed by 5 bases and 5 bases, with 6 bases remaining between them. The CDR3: CSVKRTGELFF. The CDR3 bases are TGCAGCGTTAAACGGACCGGGGAGCTGTTTTTT.

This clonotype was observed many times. CDR3 sequence (DNA): TGTGCCAGCAGCTCCCCAAGGGGGGGCAGCCGGGGTGAGCAGTTCTTC. Translated, it gives CASSSPRGGSRGEQFF. This rearrangement joins TRBV7-9 to TRBJ2-1, with D tentatively TRBD2 (7 bases). The CDR3 is made up of 16 amino acids. V was clipped by 4 bases and J by 9 bases, with 22 bases between them. Germline V gene data show CDR1 as SEHNR and CDR2 as FQNEAQ (reference sequence).

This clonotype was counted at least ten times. This chain's CDR3 is CASSETTGAWGQPQHF. CDR3 sequence (DNA): TGTGCCAGCAGTGAAACGACAGGGGCTTGGGGCCAGCCCCAGCATTTT. The chain is built from TRBV6-1 and TRBJ1-5; 8 bases align to TRBD1. CDR1 is MNHNS and CDR2 is SASEGT in the germline V gene. This CDR3 comprises 16 residues. The V and J ends lost 2 bases and 7 bases, in that order; junction bases with no gene match: 10.

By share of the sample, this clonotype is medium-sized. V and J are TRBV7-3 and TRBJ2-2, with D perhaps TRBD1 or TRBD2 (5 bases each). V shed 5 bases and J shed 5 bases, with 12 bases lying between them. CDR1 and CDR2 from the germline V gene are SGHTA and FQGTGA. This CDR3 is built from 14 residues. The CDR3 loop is CASSPTGLTGELFF. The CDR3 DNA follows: TGTGCCAGCAGCCCTACGGGGCTGACCGGGGAGCTGTTTTTT.